This record concerns one TCR beta chain sequence. The table came from immunoSEQ multiplex PCR; TCRdb's copy has only in-frame clones and leaves some out. The data show 80,000 to 100,000 clones, 90% seen once. The data stem from a study of OX40 agonist ivuxolimab in advanced cancers. CDR1 and CDR2 from the germline V gene are GTSNPN and SVGIG (reference sequence). The CDR3 is 18 amino acids. The V end lost 0 bases, the J end lost 6 bases, and 24 bases lay between the germline ends. The rearrangement uses TRBV30 and TRBJ2-1; a possible D gene is TRBD2 (6 bases). Specimen: CD4+ or CD8+ T cells sorted from blood, collected in a trial of the OX40 agonist ivuxolimab. This clonotype originated in an adult with an advanced solid tumor such as melanoma, head and neck, liver or kidney cancer. Written as DNA, the CDR3 is TGTGCCTGGAGTGTACGCCAGGGAGGAAGAGGTCGTACCAATGAGCAGTTCTTC. Translated: CAWSVRQGGRGRTNEQFF.